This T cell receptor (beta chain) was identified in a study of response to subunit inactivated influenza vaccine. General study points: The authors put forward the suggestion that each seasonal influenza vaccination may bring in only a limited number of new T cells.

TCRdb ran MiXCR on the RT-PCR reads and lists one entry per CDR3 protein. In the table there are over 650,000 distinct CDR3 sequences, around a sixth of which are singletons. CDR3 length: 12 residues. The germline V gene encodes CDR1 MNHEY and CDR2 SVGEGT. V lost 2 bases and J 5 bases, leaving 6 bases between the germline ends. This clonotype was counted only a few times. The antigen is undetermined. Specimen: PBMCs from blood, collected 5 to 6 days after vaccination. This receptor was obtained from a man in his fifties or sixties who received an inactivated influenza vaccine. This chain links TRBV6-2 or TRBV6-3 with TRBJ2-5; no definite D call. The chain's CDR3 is CASSYRWETQYF. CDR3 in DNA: TGTGCCAGCAGTTACCGGTGGGAGACCCAGTACTTC.